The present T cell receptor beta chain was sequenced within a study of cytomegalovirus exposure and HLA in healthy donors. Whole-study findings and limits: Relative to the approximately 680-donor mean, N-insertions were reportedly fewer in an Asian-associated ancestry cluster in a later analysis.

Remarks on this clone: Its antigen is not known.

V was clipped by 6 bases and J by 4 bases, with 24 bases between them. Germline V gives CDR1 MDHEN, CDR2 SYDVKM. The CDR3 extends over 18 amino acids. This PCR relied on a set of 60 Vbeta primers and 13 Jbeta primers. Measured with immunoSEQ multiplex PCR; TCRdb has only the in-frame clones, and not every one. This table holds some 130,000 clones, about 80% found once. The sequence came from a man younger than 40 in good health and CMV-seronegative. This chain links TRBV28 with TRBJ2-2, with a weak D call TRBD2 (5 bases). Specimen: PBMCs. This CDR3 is CASRPFNLGQAATGELFF. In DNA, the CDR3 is TGTGCCAGCAGGCCTTTTAATCTTGGCCAAGCGGCCACCGGGGAGCTGTTTTTT. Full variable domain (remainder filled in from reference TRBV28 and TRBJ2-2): DVKVTQSSRYLVKRTGEKVFLECVQDMDHENMFWYRQDPGLGLRLIYFSYDVKMKEKGDIPEGYSVSREKKERFSLILESASTNQTSMYLCASRPFNLGQAATGELFFGEGSRLTVL.